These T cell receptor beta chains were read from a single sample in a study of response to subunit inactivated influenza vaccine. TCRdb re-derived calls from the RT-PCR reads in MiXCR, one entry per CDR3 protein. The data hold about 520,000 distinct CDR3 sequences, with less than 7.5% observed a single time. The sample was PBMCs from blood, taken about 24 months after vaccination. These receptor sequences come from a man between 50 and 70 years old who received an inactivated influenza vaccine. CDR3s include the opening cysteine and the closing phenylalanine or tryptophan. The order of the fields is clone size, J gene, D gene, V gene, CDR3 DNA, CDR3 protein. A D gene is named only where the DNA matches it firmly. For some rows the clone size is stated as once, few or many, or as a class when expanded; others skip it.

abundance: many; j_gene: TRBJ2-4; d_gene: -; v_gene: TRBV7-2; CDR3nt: TGTGCCAGCAGCTTAGTGGCAGGCGTTCAGTACTTC; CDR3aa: CASSLVAGVQYF
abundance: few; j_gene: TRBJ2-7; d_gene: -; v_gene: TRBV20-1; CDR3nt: TGCAGTGCAACTCCCGGGACCACCTACGAGCAGTACTTC; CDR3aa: CSATPGTTYEQYF
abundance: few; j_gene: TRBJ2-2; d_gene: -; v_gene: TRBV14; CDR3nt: TGTGCCAGCATCCCGAGGGGTGTCACCGGGGAGCTGTTTTTT; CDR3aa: CASIPRGVTGELFF
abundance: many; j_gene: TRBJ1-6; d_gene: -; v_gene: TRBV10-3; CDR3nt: TGTGCCATCGGAGGACAGACAAATTCACCCCTCCACTTT; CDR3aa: CAIGGQTNSPLHF
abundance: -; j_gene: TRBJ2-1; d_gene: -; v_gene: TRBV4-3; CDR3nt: TGCGCCAGCAGCCAAAGGCCCCTCGGGGGGCTTTATTACAATGAGCAGTTCTTC; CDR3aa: CASSQRPLGGLYYNEQFF
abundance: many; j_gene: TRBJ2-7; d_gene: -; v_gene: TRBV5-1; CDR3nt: TGCGCCAGCAGCTTGGTAGAACCCTCCTACGAGCAGTACTTC; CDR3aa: CASSLVEPSYEQYF
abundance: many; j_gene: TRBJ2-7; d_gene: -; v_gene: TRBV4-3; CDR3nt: TGCGCCAGCAGCCGCTCAATTGGGGGGTCTTCCTACGAGCAGTACTTC; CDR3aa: CASSRSIGGSSYEQYF
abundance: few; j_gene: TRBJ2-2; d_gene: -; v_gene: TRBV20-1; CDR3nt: TGCAGTGCACCAGGACCCTACACCGGGGAGCTGTTTTTT; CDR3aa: CSAPGPYTGELFF
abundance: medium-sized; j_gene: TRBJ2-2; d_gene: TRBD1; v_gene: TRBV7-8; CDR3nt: TGTGCCAGCAGCTGGAGGTTTGGGACAGGGGGCGAGTACGGCACCGGGGAGCTGTTTTTT; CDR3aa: CASSWRFGTGGEYGTGELFF
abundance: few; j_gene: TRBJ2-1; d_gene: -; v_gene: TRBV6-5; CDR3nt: TGTGCCAGCAGTTACTCTAGCGGACCCACCAATGAGCAGTTCTTC; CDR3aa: CASSYSSGPTNEQFF
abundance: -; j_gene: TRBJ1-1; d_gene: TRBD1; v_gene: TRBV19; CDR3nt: TGTGCCAGTACTACGGGACAGACCACTGAAGCTTTCTTT; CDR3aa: CASTTGQTTEAFF
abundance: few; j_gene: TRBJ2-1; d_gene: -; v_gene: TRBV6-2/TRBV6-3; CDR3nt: TGTGCCAGCAATAGCCCGCTTAAGAGTGAGCAGTTCTTC; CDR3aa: CASNSPLKSEQFF
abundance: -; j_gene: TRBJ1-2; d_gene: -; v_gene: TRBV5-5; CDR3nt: TGTGCCAGCAGCTCGGGGCTCTATGGCTACACCTTC; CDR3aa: CASSSGLYGYTF
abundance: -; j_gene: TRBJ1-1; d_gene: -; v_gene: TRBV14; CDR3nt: TGTGCCAGCAGCCAACCCCCAGGGCACAGGGCGAACACTGAAGCTTTCTTT; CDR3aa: CASSQPPGHRANTEAFF
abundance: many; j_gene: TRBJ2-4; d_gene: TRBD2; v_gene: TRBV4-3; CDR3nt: TGCGCCAGCAGCCAAGGGGGGGGAGTCCTAGCCAAAAACATTCAGTACTTC; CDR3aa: CASSQGGGVLAKNIQYF
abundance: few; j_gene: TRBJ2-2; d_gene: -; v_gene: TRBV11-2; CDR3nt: TGTGCCAGCAGCTTAGGGATGTCCGGGGAGCTGTTTTTT; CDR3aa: CASSLGMSGELFF
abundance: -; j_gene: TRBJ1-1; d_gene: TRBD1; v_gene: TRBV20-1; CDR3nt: TGCAGTGCGGACAGGGGGCTGTACACTGAAGCTTTCTTT; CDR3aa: CSADRGLYTEAFF
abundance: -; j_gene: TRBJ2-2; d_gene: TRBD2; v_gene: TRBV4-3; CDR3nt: TGCGCCAGCAGCCAAGATACTAGCGGTCGACCGCTGTTTTTT; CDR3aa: CASSQDTSGRPLFF
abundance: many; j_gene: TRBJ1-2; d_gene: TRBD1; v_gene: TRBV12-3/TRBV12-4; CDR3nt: TGTGCCAGCAGGGGACAGGGAGAGTATGGCTACACCTTC; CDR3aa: CASRGQGEYGYTF
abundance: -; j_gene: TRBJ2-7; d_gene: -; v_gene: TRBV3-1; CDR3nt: TGTGCCAGCAGCCTAACCGAGGGCGAGCAGTACTTC; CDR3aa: CASSLTEGEQYF
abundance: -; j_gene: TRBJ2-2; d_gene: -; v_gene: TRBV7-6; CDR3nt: TGTGCCAGCAGCCGAAGCGGAGGGGGTACCGGGGAGCTGTTTTTT; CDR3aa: CASSRSGGGTGELFF
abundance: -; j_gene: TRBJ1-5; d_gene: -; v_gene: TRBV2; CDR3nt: TGTGCCAGCAGTGAAGCTAGTAGGCCCCAGCCCCAGCATTTT; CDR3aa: CASSEASRPQPQHF
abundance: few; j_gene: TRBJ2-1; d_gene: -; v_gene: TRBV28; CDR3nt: TGTGCCAGCGGGAGACAGGTTCCTTACGGGAATGAGCAGTTCTTC; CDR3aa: CASGRQVPYGNEQFF
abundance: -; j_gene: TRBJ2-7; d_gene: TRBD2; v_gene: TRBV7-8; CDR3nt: TGTGCCAGCAGCTTATTGGGACTAGCGTCCGAGCAGTACTTC; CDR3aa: CASSLLGLASEQYF
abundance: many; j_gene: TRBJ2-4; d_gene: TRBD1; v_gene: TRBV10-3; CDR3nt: TGTGCCACCCGCCACAGGGGTGAGGGGGACATTCAGTACTTC; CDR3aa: CATRHRGEGDIQYF
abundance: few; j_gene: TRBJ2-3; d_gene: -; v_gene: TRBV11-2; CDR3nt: TGTGCCAGCAGCCATGGACGCAGCACAGATACGCAGTATTTT; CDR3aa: CASSHGRSTDTQYF
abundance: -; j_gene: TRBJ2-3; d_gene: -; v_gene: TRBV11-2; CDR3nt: TGTGCCAGCAGCTCCCCTTCGGATACGCAGTATTTT; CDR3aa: CASSSPSDTQYF
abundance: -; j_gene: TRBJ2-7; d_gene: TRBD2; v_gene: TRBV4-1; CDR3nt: TGCGCCAGCAGCCGACTACTAGCGGGGGCGATCTACGAGCAGTACTTC; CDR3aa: CASSRLLAGAIYEQYF
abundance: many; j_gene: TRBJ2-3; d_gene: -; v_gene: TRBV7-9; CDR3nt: TGTGCCAGCAGCTTTCGAACTGGGCCAGATACGCAGTATTTT; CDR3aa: CASSFRTGPDTQYF
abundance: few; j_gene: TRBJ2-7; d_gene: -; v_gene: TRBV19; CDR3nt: TGTGCCAGTAGTGCTCCGGGCCAAAGCTCCTACGAGCAGTACTTC; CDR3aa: CASSAPGQSSYEQYF
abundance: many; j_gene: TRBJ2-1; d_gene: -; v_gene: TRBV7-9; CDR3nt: TGTGCCAGCAGCCCCGGGGGCTATGAGCAGTTCTTC; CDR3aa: CASSPGGYEQFF
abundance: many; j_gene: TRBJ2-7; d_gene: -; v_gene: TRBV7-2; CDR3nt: TGTGCCAGCAGCTTATCAGTCTACGAGCAGTACTTC; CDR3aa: CASSLSVYEQYF
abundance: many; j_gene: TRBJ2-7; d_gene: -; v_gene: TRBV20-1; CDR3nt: TGCAGTGCTAGAGCACCCACTACTCTCTACGAGCAGTACTTC; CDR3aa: CSARAPTTLYEQYF
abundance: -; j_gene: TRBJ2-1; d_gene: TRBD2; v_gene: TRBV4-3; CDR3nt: TGCGCCAGCAGCCGAGATAGTACTAGCGGCGATGAGCAGTTCTTC; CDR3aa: CASSRDSTSGDEQFF
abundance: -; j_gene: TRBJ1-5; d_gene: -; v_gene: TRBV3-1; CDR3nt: TGTGCCAGCAGCCAAGCTTTTAGCAATCAGCCCCAGCATTTT; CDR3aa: CASSQAFSNQPQHF
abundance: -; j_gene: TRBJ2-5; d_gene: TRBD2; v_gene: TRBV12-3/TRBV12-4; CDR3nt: TGTGCCAGCAGTTTAGGGGGACTACCCCAAGAGACCCAGTACTTC; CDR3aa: CASSLGGLPQETQYF
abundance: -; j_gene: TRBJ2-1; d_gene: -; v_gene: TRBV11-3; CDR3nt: TGTGCCAGCAGCTTACACGGGAGTACCGACAATGAGCAGTTCTTC; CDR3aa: CASSLHGSTDNEQFF
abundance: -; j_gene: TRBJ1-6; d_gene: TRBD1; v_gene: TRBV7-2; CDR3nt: TGTGCCGAACAGACAGGGGATTATTCACCCCTCCACTTT; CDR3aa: CAEQTGDYSPLHF
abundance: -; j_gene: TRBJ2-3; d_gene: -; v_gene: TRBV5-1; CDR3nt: TGCGCCAGCGATAAGGGTGGCCTAGGGGCGCAGTATTTT; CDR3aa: CASDKGGLGAQYF
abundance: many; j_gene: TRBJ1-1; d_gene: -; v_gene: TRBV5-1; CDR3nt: TGCGCCAGCAGCATTACAGGCCTCGGGGCTGAAGCTTTCTTT; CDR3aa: CASSITGLGAEAFF
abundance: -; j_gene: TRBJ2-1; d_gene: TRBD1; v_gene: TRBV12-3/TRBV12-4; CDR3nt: TGTGCCAGCAGTAAGACAGGGAGCTCCTACAATGAGCAGTTCTTC; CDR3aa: CASSKTGSSYNEQFF
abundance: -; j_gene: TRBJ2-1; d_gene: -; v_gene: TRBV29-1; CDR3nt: TGCAGCGTTGACAGCGGAAGCTCCTACAATGAGCAGTTCTTC; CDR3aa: CSVDSGSSYNEQFF
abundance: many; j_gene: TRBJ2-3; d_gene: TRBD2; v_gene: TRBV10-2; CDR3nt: TGCGCCAGCAGTGAGTCGAAGGGTAGCGGGGGGGCAGATACGCAGTATTTT; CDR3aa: CASSESKGSGGADTQYF
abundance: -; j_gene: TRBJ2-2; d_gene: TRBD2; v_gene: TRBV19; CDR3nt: TGTGCCAGTAGAACGGGACTAGAGAACACCGGGGAGCTGTTTTTT; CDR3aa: CASRTGLENTGELFF
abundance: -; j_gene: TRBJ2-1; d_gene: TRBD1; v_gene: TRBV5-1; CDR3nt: TGCGCCAGCAGCGGGACAGGGATCAATGAGCAGTTCTTC; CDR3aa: CASSGTGINEQFF
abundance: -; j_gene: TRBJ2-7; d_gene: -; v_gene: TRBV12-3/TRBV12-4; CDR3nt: TGTGCCAGCAGTTTGCGTCGTTCCTCCTACGAGCAGTACTTC; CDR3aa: CASSLRRSSYEQYF
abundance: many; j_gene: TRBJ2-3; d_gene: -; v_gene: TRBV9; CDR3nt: TGTGCCAGCAGCGTAACTGGCAGGAGTGGAGATACGCAGTATTTT; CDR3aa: CASSVTGRSGDTQYF
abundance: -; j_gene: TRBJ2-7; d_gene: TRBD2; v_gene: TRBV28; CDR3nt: TGTGCCAGCTGTGGGGGGGGTTCGAACTCCTACGAGCAGTACTTC; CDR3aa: CASCGGGSNSYEQYF
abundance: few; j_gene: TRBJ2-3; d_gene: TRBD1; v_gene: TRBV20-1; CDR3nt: TGCAGTGCCAGTCCGTCTGTGGGGACAGGTACAGATACGCAGTATTTT; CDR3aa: CSASPSVGTGTDTQYF
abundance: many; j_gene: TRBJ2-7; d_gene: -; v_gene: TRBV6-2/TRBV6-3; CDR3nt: TGTGCCAGCAGTTACGGGTTAGGGACGGCGGAGCAGTACTTC; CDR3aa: CASSYGLGTAEQYF